The 17 T cell receptor beta chains below were found in one sample sequenced in a study of post-analysis software for immune sequencing data. Findings and limits, study-wide: Included in a set of about five TRBV segments more frequent in patients than controls were TRBV5-6, TRBV5-1 and TRBV20-1.

These receptors have no known antigen. Prepared libraries of TCR beta cDNA carried unique molecular identifiers. TCRdb processed the PCR reads anew with MiXCR; each CDR3 protein has one entry. The data contain 750,000 to 950,000 distinct CDR3 sequences, about 43% of them singletons. Sequenced material: blood. These TCRs come from a girl aged 10 to 17 with multiple sclerosis.

The chain combines TRBV10-3 with TRBJ1-2, with 8 bases identical to TRBD1. Germline CDR1 reads ENHRY; CDR2 reads SYGVKD. Unmatched junction bases numbered 3, after V lost 3 bases and J lost 0 bases. The CDR3 is 15 residues long. The CDR3 loop reads CAISDRDRSNYGYTF. The CDR3 nucleotides read TGTGCCATCAGTGACCGGGACAGGTCTAACTATGGCTACACCTTC.

The chain has TRBV6-2 or TRBV6-3 and TRBJ2-5, with D uncertain. This CDR3 has 15 residues. V lost 4 bases to trimming and J lost 5 bases, with 17 bases between them. Germline CDR1 is MNHEY and CDR2 is SVGEGT. The CDR3 sequence is CASSLSFSRLETQYF. CDR3 in DNA: TGTGCCAGCAGTTTATCCTTCAGCAGGTTGGAGACCCAGTACTTC.

The chain joins TRBV12-3 or TRBV12-4 to TRBJ2-1, with a possible D match to TRBD1 (5 bases). The CDR3 extends over 15 amino acids. V was trimmed by 6 bases and J by 6 bases, leaving 18 bases between them. The CDR3 here is CASRPQDTPPNEQFF. The DNA of the CDR3 is TGTGCCAGCAGGCCCCAGGACACCCCCCCCAATGAGCAGTTCTTC.

The chain combines TRBV12-2 with TRBJ2-7. TRBV12-2 is a recognized pseudogene. The CDR3 length is 18 residues. CDR3: CASRLAHRTRISPYEQYF. CDR3 coding DNA: TGTGCAAGTCGCTTAGCGCACCGGACGCGAATTTCCCCCTACGAGCAGTACTTC.

The chain carries TRBV3-1 and TRBJ1-2, with a tentative D call TRBD1 (5 bases). Germline lookup yields CDR1 LGHDT and CDR2 YNNKEL (reference sequence). CDR3 size: 13 residues. Trimming removed 1 base from V and 8 bases from J, with 11 bases in between. The CDR3 here is CASSQGSRGGYTF. CDR3 bases: TGTGCCAGCAGCCAAGGTTCGAGGGGCGGCTACACCTTC.

The count of this clonotype is one. V is TRBV5-5 and J is TRBJ2-1, with D perhaps TRBD1 (5 bases). The V gene lost 5 bases and the J gene lost 8 bases, with 11 bases spanning the gap. This CDR3 comprises 12 residues. Per the germline V gene, CDR1 is SGHKS and CDR2 is YYEKEE (reference sequence). In DNA form, the CDR3 reads TGTGCCAGCAGTACGGTAGGGGATGAGCAGTTCTTC. Its translation is CASSTVGDEQFF.

The chain uses TRBV29-1 and TRBJ2-1, with 7 bases lining up with TRBD1. The CDR3 has 12 amino acids. The V segment lost 7 bases and the J segment 13 bases; nucleotides outside the gene matches: 13. Germline CDR1 and CDR2: SQVTM and ANQGSEA. CDR3 amino acids: CSAGTAQETQFF. DNA of the CDR3: TGCAGCGCTGGGACAGCCCAAGAGACCCAGTTCTTC.

The chain couples TRBV6-5 to TRBJ2-1; 7 nucleotides agree with TRBD2. The CDR3 loop spans 17 amino acids. V shed 0 bases, J shed 5 bases, and the junction held 10 bases outside the gene matches. CDR1 and CDR2 (germline): MNHEY, SVGAGI. CDR3 amino acids: CASSYSRRAGRDNEQFF. CDR3 coding DNA: TGTGCCAGCAGTTACTCGAGACGAGCGGGACGAGACAATGAGCAGTTCTTC.

This chain connects TRBV12-3 or TRBV12-4 to TRBJ2-5; D gene uncertain. Trimming shortened V by 2 bases and J by 5 bases, and 15 bases separated the two germline ends. The CDR3 loop spans 15 amino acids. DNA for the CDR3: TGTGCCAGCAGTTTACCCGACTTAATAGGGGAGACCCAGTACTTC. This translates into CASSLPDLIGETQYF.

V is TRBV6-2 or TRBV6-3 and J is TRBJ2-1, with 9 bases aligning to TRBD2. CDR3 size: 16 residues. J lost 7 bases, V lost 2 bases, and 9 bases had no gene match. Germline loops: CDR1 MNHEY, CDR2 SVGEGT. The CDR3 bases are TGTGCCAGCAGTTACACGGCGGGAGGGCCAGTAAATGAGCAGTTCTTC. Residues: CASSYTAGGPVNEQFF.

The V call is TRBV5-5, the J call TRBJ2-7; D ambiguous. Per the germline V gene, CDR1 is SGHKS and CDR2 is YYEKEE (reference sequence). The ends were cut back, 4 bases at V and 4 bases at J, with 9 bases in the middle. CDR3 size: 12 residues. CDR3 residues: CASSPGMYEQYF. The CDR3 DNA is TGTGCCAGCAGCCCCGGAATGTACGAGCAGTACTTC.

This clonotype was detected only a few times. One junction end does not reproduce the germline sequence, and a read error may be involved. The chain links TRBV7-2 to TRBJ2-3, with 10 nucleotides matching TRBD1. The germline gives CDR1 SGHTA, CDR2 FQGNSA. CDR3 length: 16 amino acids. The DNA for the CDR3 is TGTGCCAGCAGTTTAGTCGGGACAGGGGTTGGAGATACGCAGTATTTT. It translates to CASSLVGTGVGDTQYF.

This rearrangement joins TRBV20-1 to TRBJ2-5, with 9 bases identical to TRBD2. Germline V gene sequence: CDR1 DFQATT, CDR2 SNEGSKA (reference sequence). The CDR3 is made up of 14 amino acids. With V trimmed by 3 bases and J by 11 bases, 13 bases remained unmatched. Here the CDR3 reads CSARGTSLRRGQYF. In DNA form, the CDR3 reads TGCAGTGCTAGGGGGACTAGCCTGAGAAGGGGGCAGTACTTC.

This clonotype was seen just once. This chain joins TRBV7-9 and TRBJ1-1, with 8 positions matching TRBD1. V shed 5 bases, J shed 0 bases, and the junction held 2 bases outside the gene matches. Germline values: CDR1 SEHNR, CDR2 FQNEAQ (reference sequence). This CDR3 is built from 14 residues. The CDR3 nucleotides read TGTGCCAGCAGCACGGGACAGGTGAACACTGAAGCTTTCTTT. This encodes CASSTGQVNTEAFF.

A note on this clonotype: A read error may account for a junction end that differs from germline. The chain links TRBV6-6 to TRBJ1-6; D is uncertain. Germline CDR1 reads MNHNY; CDR2 reads SVGAGI (reference sequence). CDR3 length: 15 residues. The CDR3 region is CASTSGWPSNSPLHF. In nucleotides, the CDR3 is TGTGCCAGCACGTCGGGCTGGCCCTCTAATTCGCCCCTCCACTTT.

This sequence joins TRBV12-3 or TRBV12-4 and TRBJ2-1, with D possibly being TRBD1 or TRBD2 (6 bases each). CDR3 length: 18 residues. Trimming cost V 6 bases and J 1 base, with 22 bases left between them. Written as DNA, the CDR3 is TGTGCCAGCAGCCCTTTCGTGGGGGGCGATAGATCCTACAATGAGCAGTTCTTC. Its translation: CASSPFVGGDRSYNEQFF.

The rearrangement uses TRBV28 and TRBJ2-7, with 10 bases lining up with TRBD2. The V gene end was trimmed by 2 bases and the J gene end by 3 bases; junction bases not matched to a gene: 7. This CDR3 comprises 16 residues. Germline V gene sequence: CDR1 MDHEN, CDR2 SYDVKM. The CDR3 loop is CASSLKSLAGIYEQYF. The CDR3 nucleotides read TGTGCCAGCAGTTTAAAATCACTAGCGGGAATCTACGAGCAGTACTTC. Full variable domain (outside the CDR3, taken from reference TRBV28 and TRBJ2-7): DVKVTQSSRYLVKRTGEKVFLECVQDMDHENMFWYRQDPGLGLRLIYFSYDVKMKEKGDIPEGYSVSREKKERFSLILESASTNQTSMYLCASSLKSLAGIYEQYFGPGTRLTVT.